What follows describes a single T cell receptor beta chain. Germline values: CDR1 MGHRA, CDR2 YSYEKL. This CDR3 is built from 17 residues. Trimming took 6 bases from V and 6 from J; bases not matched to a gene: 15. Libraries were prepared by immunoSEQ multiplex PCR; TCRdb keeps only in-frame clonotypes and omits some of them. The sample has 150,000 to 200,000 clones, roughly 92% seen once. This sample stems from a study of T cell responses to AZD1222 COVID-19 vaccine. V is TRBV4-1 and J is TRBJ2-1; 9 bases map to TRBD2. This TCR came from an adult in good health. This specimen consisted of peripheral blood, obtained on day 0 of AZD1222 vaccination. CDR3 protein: CASSQDLVLAGRNEQFF. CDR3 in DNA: TGCGCCAGCAGTCAGGACCTCGTGCTAGCGGGACGCAATGAGCAGTTCTTC.